Reported below is one TCR beta chain. What it binds is unknown. The data are from a study of shared clonotypes between healthy human individuals. TCRdb's copy holds only in-frame clones and misses some; the assay was immunoSEQ multiplex PCR. There are more than 2,000,000 clones in the sample; 90% to 95% occur only once, and 0.14% lies in the top ten. Germline loops: CDR1 MNHEY, CDR2 SVGAGI. Trimming took 6 bases from V and 5 from J, leaving 13 bases between them. CDR3 length: 13 residues. Every contributor of samples was a Caucasian grown-up residing in Nashville, Tennessee. Study-level points and caveats: Roughly 5% of naive CD4 clonotypes were shared across a handful of donors. Larger estimated richness was generally seen in naive subsets than in memory subsets.

The receptor comes from a man between 18 and 29 years old in good health. The sample comprised naive CD4+ T cells sorted from blood. Noted subset: CD45RA+ positively selected. The gene calls are TRBV6-5 and TRBJ1-2; a possible D gene is TRBD1 (5 bases). The CDR3 is CASRDRRVYGYTF. As DNA, the CDR3 is TGTGCCAGCAGAGACCGCAGGGTTTATGGCTACACCTTC.